This T cell receptor beta chain was observed in a study of T cell changes during pregnancy in multiple sclerosis. The germline V gene has CDR1 SEHNR and CDR2 FQNEAQ (reference sequence). This CDR3 has 12 amino acids. V was cut by 1 base and J by 13 bases, with 13 bases left in between. This clone was seen a single time. Method: immunoSEQ multiplex PCR; TCRdb's copy keeps in-frame clones and lacks some. The table shows around 53,000 clones, with around 93% occurring only once. The source of this sequence is a female donor with multiple sclerosis, enrolled in a pregnancy study. Material: CD4+ T cells from peripheral blood mononuclear cells, obtained after pregnancy. The J gene is TRBJ1-2, the V gene TRBV7-9; D gene ambiguous. CDR3 DNA: TGTGCCAGCAGCTTAGTCCCTGGGGAGACCACCTTC. The encoded protein is CASSLVPGETTF. The full variable domain, with the rest looked up from reference TRBV7-9 and TRBJ1-2, is DTGVSQNPRHKITKRGQNVTFRCDPISEHNRLYWYRQTLGQGPEFLTYFQNEAQLEKSRLLSDRFSAERPKGSFSTLEIQRTEQGDSAMYLCASSLVPGETTFGSGTRLTVV.